Presented here are 5 T cell receptor beta chains from one specimen sequenced in a study of Ad26.COV2.S vaccination and SARS-CoV-2 variants. Clones were sequenced by immunoSEQ multiplex PCR, and TCRdb holds only the in-frame ones, with some missing. The sample includes about 350,000 clones, around 89% seen only once; the top ten take around 5.3%. Treatment defined: around 19 received Ad26.COV2.S at low or high dose, single or two shots; about 5 received placebo; per-sample allocation not given. Sampling was performed 63 days after the first vaccine or placebo injection. Material: peripheral blood, obtained in a trial of Ad26.COV2.S vaccine versus placebo. Source of these receptors: a person between 18 and 65 years old who received the Ad26.COV2.S COVID-19 vaccine or a placebo.

The chain links TRBV7-8 to TRBJ1-2; a possible D gene is TRBD1 (5 bases). The V gene lost 3 bases and the J gene lost 4 bases, with 15 bases spanning the gap. The germline V gene encodes CDR1 SGHVS and CDR2 FQNEAQ. This CDR3 region has 15 residues. The chain's CDR3 is CASSFGTARAYGYTF. The CDR3 DNA is TGTGCCAGCAGCTTCGGGACCGCTCGCGCCTATGGCTACACCTTC.

The rearrangement links TRBV19 to TRBJ1-6, with D perhaps matching TRBD1 (5 bases). The V gene's germline CDR1 is LNHDA and CDR2 SQIVND (reference sequence). This CDR3 contains 13 residues. Trimming took off 4 bases at V and 7 bases at J, with 8 bases between the two ends. The CDR3 DNA reads TGTGCCAGTAGTACCGGGGGGAATTCACCCCTCCACTTT. It is translated as CASSTGGNSPLHF.

This chain uses TRBV7-4 with TRBJ1-2; D call uncertain. There are 10 residues in the CDR3. V lost 6 bases and J 13 bases, leaving 12 bases between the germline ends. The V gene's germline CDR1 is SGHVT and CDR2 SQSDAQ. CDR3 in amino acids: CASRTRLGTF. CDR3 nucleotides: TGTGCCAGCAGGACCCGTCTAGGCACCTTC.

The CDR3 spells CASSYSGYSYEQYF. The CDR3 DNA reads as TGTGCCAGCAGTTACTCGGGGTACTCCTACGAGCAGTACTTC. V is TRBV6-2 or TRBV6-3 and J is TRBJ2-7; D gene uncertain. CDR1 is MNHEY and CDR2 is SVGEGT in the germline V gene. V was pared by 0 bases and J by 0 bases, with 6 bases between. The CDR3 is 14 amino acids.

The chain combines TRBV12-3 or TRBV12-4 with TRBJ1-1; D may be TRBD1 (6 bases). The CDR3 length is 13 residues. The V gene lost 8 bases and the J gene lost 2 bases, with 12 bases spanning the gap. The CDR3 DNA reads TGTGCCAGCTCCTGGACAGACAACACTGAAGCTTTCTTT. It yields the protein CASSWTDNTEAFF.